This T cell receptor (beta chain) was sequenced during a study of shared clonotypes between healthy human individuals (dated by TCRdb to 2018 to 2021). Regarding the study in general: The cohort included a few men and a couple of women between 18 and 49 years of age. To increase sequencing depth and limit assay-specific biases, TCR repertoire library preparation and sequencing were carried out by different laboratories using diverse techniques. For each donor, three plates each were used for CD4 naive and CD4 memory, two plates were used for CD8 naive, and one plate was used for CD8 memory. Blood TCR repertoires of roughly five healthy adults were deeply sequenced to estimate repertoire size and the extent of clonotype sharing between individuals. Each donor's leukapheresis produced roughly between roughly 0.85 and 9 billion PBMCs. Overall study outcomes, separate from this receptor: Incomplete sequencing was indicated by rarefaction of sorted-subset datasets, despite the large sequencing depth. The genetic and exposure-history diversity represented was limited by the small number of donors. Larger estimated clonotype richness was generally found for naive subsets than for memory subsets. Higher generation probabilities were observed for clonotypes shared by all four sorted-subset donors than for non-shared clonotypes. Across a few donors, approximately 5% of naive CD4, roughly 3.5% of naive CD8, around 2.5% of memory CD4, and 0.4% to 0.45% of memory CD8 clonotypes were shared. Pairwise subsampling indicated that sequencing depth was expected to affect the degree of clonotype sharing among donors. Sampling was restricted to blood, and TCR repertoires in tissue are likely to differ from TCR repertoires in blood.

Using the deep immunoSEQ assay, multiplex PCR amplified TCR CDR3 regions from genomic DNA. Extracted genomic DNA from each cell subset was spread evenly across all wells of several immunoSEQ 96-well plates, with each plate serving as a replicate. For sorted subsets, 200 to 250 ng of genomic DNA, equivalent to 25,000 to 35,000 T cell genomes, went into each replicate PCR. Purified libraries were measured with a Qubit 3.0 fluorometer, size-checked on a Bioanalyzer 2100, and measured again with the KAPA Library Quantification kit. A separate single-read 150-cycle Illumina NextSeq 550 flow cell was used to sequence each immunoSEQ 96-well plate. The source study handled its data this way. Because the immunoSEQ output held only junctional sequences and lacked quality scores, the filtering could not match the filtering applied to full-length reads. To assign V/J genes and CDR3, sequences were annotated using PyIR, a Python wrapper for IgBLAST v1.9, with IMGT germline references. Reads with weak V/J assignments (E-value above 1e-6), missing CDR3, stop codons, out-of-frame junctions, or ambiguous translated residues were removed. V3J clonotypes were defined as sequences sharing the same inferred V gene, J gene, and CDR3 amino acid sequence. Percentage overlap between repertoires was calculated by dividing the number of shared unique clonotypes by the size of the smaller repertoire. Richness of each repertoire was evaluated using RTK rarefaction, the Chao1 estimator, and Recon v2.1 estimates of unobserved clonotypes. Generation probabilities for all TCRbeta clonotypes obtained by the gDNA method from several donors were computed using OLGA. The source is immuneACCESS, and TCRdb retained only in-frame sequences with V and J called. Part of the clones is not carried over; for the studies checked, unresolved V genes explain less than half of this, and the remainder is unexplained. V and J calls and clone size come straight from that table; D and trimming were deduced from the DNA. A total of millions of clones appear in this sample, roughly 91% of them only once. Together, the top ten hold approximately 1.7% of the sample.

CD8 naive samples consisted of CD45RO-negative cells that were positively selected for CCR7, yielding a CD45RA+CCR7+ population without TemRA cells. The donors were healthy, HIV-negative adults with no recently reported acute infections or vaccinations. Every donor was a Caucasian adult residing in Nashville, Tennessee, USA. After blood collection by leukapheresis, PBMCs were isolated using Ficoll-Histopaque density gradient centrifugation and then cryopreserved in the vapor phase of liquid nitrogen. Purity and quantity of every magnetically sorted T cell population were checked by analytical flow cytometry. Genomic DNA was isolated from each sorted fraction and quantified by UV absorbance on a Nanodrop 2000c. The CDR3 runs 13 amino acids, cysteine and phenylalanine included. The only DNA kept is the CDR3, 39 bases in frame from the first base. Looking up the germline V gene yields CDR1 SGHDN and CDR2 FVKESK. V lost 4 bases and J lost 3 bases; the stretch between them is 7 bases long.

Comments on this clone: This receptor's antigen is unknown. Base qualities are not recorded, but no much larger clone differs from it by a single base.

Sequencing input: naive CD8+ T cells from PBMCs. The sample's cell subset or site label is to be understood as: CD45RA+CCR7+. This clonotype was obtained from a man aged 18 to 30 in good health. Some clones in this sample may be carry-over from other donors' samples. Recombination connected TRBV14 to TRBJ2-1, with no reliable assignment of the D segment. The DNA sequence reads TGTGCCAGCAGCCTCGGAAGCTACAATGAGCAGTTCTTC. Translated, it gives CASSLGSYNEQFF. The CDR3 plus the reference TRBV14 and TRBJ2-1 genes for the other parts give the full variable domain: EAGVTQFPSHSVIEKGQTVTLRCDPISGHDNLYWYRRVMGKEIKFLLHFVKESKQDESGMPNNRFLAERTGGTYSTLKVQPAELEDSGVYFCASSLGSYNEQFFGPGTRLTVL.